This T cell receptor (beta chain) was sequenced in a study of human T cells and chemical hapten exposure. This CDR3 is 12 amino acids long. Trimming removed 1 base from V and 9 bases from J, with 9 bases in between. CDR1 is SGHNT and CDR2 is YENEEA in the germline V gene. This clonotype was seen a handful of times. TCRdb passed the RACE reads through MiXCR, listing each CDR3 protein once. The sample shows around 190,000 distinct CDR3 sequences, under 25% of them seen only once. This sample's time point: patch test 1, 2 weeks after DPC sensitization. As to treatment: therapeutic diphenylcyclopropenone sensitization with weekly scalp DPC.

V usage is TRBV11-3 and J usage is TRBJ2-5, with D perhaps matching TRBD2 (6 bases). The source of this sequence is a woman aged 45-60 years with alopecia areata. Some clones in this sample may be carry-over from other donors' samples. Sequencing used whole blood, obtained in connection with sensitization to the hapten diphenylcyclopropenone (DPC). The CDR3 DNA sequence: TGTGCCAGCAGCTTAGGGGACTCACCCCAGTACTTC. It translates to CASSLGDSPQYF.